One and the same sample provided the 2 T cell receptor beta chains below, sequenced in a study of shared clonotypes between healthy human individuals. TCRdb keeps only in-frame clones here, not all; method: immunoSEQ multiplex PCR. In the table there are millions of clones, approximately 95% of which are singletons. The sequenced material came from naive CD4+ T cells from PBMCs. Subset given: CD45RA+ positively selected. The receptors stem from a man aged 18 to 29 in good health. Some clones in this sample may be carry-over from other donors' samples.

The V and J genes are TRBV5-1 and TRBJ2-7; TRBD2 might be the D (9 bases). The germline CDR1 and CDR2 sequences are SGHRS and YFSETQ. This CDR3 region has 15 residues. With 4 bases removed from V and 2 bases from J, the gap between germline ends came to 16 bases. The CDR3 is CASSALAGQAYEQYF. In DNA form, the CDR3 reads TGCGCCAGCAGCGCGCTAGCGGGACAGGCCTACGAGCAGTACTTC.

The table lists this clone with a count of one. V and J are TRBV12-5 and TRBJ2-1, with 10 bases that match TRBD2. Looked up from germline, CDR1 is LGHNT and CDR2 is FRNRAP. The CDR3 length is 16 residues. V lost 2 bases, J lost 5 bases, and 6 bases stayed unmatched. The CDR3 region is CASGLNPSGSDNEQFF. The CDR3 region has the DNA TGTGCTAGTGGTTTGAATCCTAGCGGGAGTGACAATGAGCAGTTCTTC.